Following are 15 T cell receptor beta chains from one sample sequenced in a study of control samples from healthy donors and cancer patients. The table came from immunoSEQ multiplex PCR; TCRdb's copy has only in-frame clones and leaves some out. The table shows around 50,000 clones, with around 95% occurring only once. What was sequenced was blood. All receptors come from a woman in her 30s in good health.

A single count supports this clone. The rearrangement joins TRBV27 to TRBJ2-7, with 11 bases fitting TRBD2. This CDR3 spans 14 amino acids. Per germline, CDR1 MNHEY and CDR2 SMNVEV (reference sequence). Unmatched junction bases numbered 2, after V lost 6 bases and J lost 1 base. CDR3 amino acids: CASSRLAGSYEQYF. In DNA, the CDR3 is TGTGCCAGCAGCAGACTAGCGGGATCCTACGAGCAGTACTTC.

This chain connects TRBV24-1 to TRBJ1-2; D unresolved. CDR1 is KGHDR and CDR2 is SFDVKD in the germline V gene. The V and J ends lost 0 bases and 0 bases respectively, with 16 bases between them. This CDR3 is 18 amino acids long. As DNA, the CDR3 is TGTGCCACCAGTGATTTGACAAGCAGTAAATCCCCTAACTATGGCTACACCTTC. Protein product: CATSDLTSSKSPNYGYTF.

CDR3 region: CASSESGLAGGPVYNEQFF. The CDR3 region has the DNA TGTGCCAGCAGTGAATCTGGGCTAGCGGGAGGGCCGGTCTACAATGAGCAGTTCTTC. V is TRBV2 and J is TRBJ2-1, with TRBD2 matching 12 bases. V trimming: 2 bases; J trimming: 3 bases; junction bases outside the gene matches: 11. From germline, CDR1 is SNHLY and CDR2 FYNNEI. The CDR3 has 19 residues.

This chain's CDR3 is CASSIIAGSTDTQYF. Here the CDR3 DNA reads TGTGCCAGTAGTATAATTGCGGGCAGCACAGATACGCAGTATTTT. The V call is TRBV19, the J call TRBJ2-3; weak D call: TRBD2 (5 bases). Trimming left V 2 bases short and J 0 bases short, with 9 bases between. The CDR3 runs 15 residues. Per the germline V gene, CDR1 is LNHDA and CDR2 is SQIVND (reference sequence).

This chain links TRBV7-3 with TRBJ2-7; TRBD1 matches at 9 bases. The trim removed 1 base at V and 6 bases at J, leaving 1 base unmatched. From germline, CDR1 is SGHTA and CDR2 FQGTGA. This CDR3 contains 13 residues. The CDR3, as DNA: TGTGCCAGCAGCTTAATACAGGGGGCCGAGCAGTACTTC. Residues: CASSLIQGAEQYF.

CDR3 bases: TGTGCCAGCAGTGCGGTAGACAGTGCCTACGAGCAGTACTTC. It specifies CASSAVDSAYEQYF. V is TRBV2 and J is TRBJ2-7; D may be TRBD1 (5 bases). Germline loops: CDR1 SNHLY, CDR2 FYNNEI. CDR3 length equals 14 residues. Trimming cost V 4 bases and J 2 bases, with 12 bases left between them. Variable domain in full (rest from reference TRBV2 and TRBJ2-7): EPEVTQTPSHQVTQMGQEVILRCVPISNHLYFYWYRQILGQKVEFLVSFYNNEISEKSEIFDDQFSVERPDGSNFTLKIRSTKLEDSAMYFCASSAVDSAYEQYFGPGTRLTVT.

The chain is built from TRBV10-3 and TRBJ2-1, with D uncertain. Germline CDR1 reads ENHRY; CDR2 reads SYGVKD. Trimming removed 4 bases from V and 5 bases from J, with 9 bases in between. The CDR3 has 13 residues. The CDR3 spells CAISGTQNNEQFF. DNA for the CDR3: TGTGCCATCAGTGGGACCCAGAACAATGAGCAGTTCTTC.

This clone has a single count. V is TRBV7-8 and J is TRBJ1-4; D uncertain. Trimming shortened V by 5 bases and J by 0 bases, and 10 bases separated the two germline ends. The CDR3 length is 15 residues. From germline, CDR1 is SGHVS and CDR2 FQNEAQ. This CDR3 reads CASSREPATNEKLFF. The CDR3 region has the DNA TGTGCCAGCAGCCGAGAGCCTGCAACTAATGAAAAACTGTTTTTT.

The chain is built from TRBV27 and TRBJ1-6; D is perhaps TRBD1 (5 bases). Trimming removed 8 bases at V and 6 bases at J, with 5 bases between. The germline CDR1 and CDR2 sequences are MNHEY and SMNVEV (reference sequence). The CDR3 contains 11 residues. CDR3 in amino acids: CASGGNSPLHF. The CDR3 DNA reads TGTGCCAGCGGGGGTAATTCACCCCTCCACTTT.

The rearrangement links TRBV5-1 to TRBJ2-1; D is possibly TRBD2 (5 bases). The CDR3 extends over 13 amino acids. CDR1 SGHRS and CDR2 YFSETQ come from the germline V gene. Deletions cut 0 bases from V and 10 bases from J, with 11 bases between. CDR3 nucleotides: TGCGCCAGCAGCTTGGGGGGTGCGGGCGAGCAGTTCTTC. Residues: CASSLGGAGEQFF.

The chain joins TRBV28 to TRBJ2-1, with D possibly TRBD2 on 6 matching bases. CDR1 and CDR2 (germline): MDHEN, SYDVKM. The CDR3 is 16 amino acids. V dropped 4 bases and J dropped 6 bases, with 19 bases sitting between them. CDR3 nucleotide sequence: TGTGCCAGCAGTTGGTTGAGCGGACTATCTGGCAATGAGCAGTTCTTC. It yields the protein CASSWLSGLSGNEQFF.

In DNA form, the CDR3 reads TGTGCCAGCAGGACGACTAGCGGACTGGGGGAGCTGTTTTTT. Amino acid sequence: CASRTTSGLGELFF. The chain joins TRBV6-4 to TRBJ2-2, with 9 bases fitting TRBD2. This CDR3 contains 14 residues. With V trimmed by 6 bases and J by 8 bases, 7 bases remained unmatched. In germline, CDR1 is MRHNA, CDR2 SNTAGT.

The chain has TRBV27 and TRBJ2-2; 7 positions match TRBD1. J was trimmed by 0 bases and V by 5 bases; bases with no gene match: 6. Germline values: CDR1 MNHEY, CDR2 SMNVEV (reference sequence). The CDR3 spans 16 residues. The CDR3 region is CASSEPDRANTGELFF. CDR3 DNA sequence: TGTGCCAGCAGTGAACCTGACAGGGCGAACACCGGGGAGCTGTTTTTT.

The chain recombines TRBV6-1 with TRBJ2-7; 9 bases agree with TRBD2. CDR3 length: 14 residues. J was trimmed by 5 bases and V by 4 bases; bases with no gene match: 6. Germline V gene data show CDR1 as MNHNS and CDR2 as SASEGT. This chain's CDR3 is CASSGAGGFHEQYF. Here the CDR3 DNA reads TGTGCCAGCAGTGGAGCGGGAGGTTTCCACGAGCAGTACTTC.

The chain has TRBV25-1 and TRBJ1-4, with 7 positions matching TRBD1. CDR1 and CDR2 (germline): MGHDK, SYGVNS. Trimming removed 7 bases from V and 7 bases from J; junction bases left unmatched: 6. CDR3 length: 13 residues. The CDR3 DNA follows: TGTGCCAGCACAAGGGGGCTAGGTGAAAAACTGTTTTTT. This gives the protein CASTRGLGEKLFF. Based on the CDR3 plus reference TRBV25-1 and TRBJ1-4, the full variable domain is EADIYQTPRYLVIGTGKKITLECSQTMGHDKMYWYQQDPGMELHLIHYSYGVNSTEKGDLSSESTVSRIRTEHFPLTLESARPSHTSQYLCASTRGLGEKLFFGSGTQLSVL.